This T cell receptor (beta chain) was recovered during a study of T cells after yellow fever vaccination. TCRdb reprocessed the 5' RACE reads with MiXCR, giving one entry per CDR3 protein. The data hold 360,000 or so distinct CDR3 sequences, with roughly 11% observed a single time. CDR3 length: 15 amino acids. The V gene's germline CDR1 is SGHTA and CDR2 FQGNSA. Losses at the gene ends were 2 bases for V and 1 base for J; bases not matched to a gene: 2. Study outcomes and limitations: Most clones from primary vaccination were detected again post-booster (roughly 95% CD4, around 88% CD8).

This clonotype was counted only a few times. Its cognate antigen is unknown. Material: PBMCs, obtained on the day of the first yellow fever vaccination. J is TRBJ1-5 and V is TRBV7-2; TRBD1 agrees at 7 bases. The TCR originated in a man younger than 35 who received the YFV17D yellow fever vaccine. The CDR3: CASSLRGQSNQPQHF. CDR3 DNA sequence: TGTGCCAGCAGCTTAAGGGGGCAAAGCAATCAGCCCCAGCATTTT. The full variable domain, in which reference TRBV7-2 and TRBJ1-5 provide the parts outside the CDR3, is GAGVSQSPSNKVTEKGKDVELRCDPISGHTALYWYRQSLGQGLEFLIYFQGNSAPDKSGLPSDRFSAERTGGSVSTLTIQRTQQEDSAVYLCASSLRGQSNQPQHFGDGTRLSIL.